This T cell receptor (beta chain) came from a study of regulatory T cells in long-lasting Graves disease. Study-wide findings and caveats: Thyroid tissue went unstudied; only peripheral blood was examined. Persistent patients shared more public clonotypes (approximately 2,800) than new patients (approximately 970).

This clonotype was detected ten times or more. Its antigen is unidentified. After removal of 5 bases from V and 1 base from J, the junction contained 7 bases not matched to a gene. Germline lookup yields CDR1 SNHLY and CDR2 FYNNEI. The CDR3 has 15 amino acids. TCR beta libraries were built with iRepertoire HTBI primers and Arm-PCR of CDR3 regions. One entry per CDR3 protein, called by TCRdb with MiXCR from the multiplex PCR reads. The table shows 400,000 to 650,000 distinct CDR3 sequences, with about 16% occurring only once. The time point denotes: newly diagnosed GD, antithyroid drugs for less than 3 months. Making the TCR library involved RNA that had been extracted from PBMCs. These data also featured in a second study, about T cells in Graves' hyperthyroidism and ophthalmopathy. According to that study: Investigators excluded patients with uncontrolled infection, other autoimmune disease, pregnancy or lactation.

The sequence was collected from a middle-aged woman with Graves disease. The source was peripheral blood mononuclear cells (PBMCs), collected at new diagnosis, from a patient treated with antithyroid drugs. The rearrangement joins TRBV2 to TRBJ2-5, with 7 positions matching TRBD1. CDR3 sequence reads: CASSNRGVSQETQYF. As DNA, the CDR3 is TGTGCCAGCAGTAACAGGGGAGTGAGCCAAGAGACCCAGTACTTC.